Below are 30 T cell receptor beta chains sequenced from a single sample in a study of T-cell memory formation after mild COVID-19. TCRdb reprocessed the 5' RACE reads via MiXCR and lists one record per CDR3 protein. This table holds some 440,000 distinct CDR3 sequences, 20% to 30% found once. Sequenced material: PBMCs or a T cell subset sorted from them (not recorded which). Source of these receptors: an adult woman who had mild COVID-19 (a few samples of this study predate the infection). Cell type and time point are not known.

The gene calls are TRBV7-2 and TRBJ2-5; possible D gene TRBD2, 5 bases. The V gene lost 3 bases and the J gene lost 0 bases, with 8 bases spanning the gap. In germline, CDR1 is SGHTA, CDR2 FQGNSA. This CDR3 comprises 14 residues. As DNA, the CDR3 is TGTGCCAGCAGCTTTGAGCGGAACCAAGAGACCCAGTACTTC. Translated, it gives CASSFERNQETQYF.

There are a few counts of this clonotype. This chain links TRBV13 with TRBJ2-3; 10 bases are a match to TRBD2. The CDR3 consists of 15 residues. Trimming took 5 bases from V and 4 from J; bases not matched to a gene: 6. Germline CDR1 PRHDT, CDR2 FYEKMQ (reference sequence). The CDR3 DNA reads TGTGCCAGCAGCCTCAGCGGGAGGGAGTCAGATACGCAGTATTTT. It is translated as CASSLSGRESDTQYF.

This clonotype was seen a handful of times. The V and J genes are TRBV5-1 and TRBJ2-3, with TRBD2 as a possible D gene (6 bases). The CDR3 contains 15 residues. Trimming left V 1 base short and J 3 bases short, with 12 bases between. The germline CDR1 and CDR2 sequences are SGHRS and YFSETQ. In DNA form, the CDR3 reads TGCGCCAGCAGCTTGAGGAGGGAGCCAACAGATACGCAGTATTTT. It is translated as CASSLRREPTDTQYF.

J is TRBJ1-1 and V is TRBV20-1; D unclear. The CDR3 loop spans 16 amino acids. Trimming cost V 5 bases and J 1 base, with 20 bases left between them. CDR1 is DFQATT and CDR2 is SNEGSKA in the germline V gene (reference sequence). The CDR3 loop is CSALLFRGYSNTEAFF. DNA for the CDR3: TGCAGTGCTCTGCTTTTCCGTGGCTACTCGAACACTGAAGCTTTCTTT.

V and J are TRBV29-1 and TRBJ2-1; TRBD2 matches 16 bases. J was trimmed by 4 bases and V by 3 bases; bases with no gene match: 12. This CDR3 spans 19 amino acids. Germline V lookup: CDR1 SQVTM, CDR2 ANQGSEA. CDR3 sequence reads: CSVEGRGTSGRASYNEQFF. The CDR3 DNA reads TGCAGCGTTGAGGGTAGGGGGACTAGCGGGAGGGCCTCTTACAATGAGCAGTTCTTC.

This clonotype was seen a few times. The chain uses TRBV15 and TRBJ2-7; a weak D match, TRBD2 (6 bases). CDR1 and CDR2 (germline): LNHNV, YYDKDF (reference sequence). The V and J ends lost 1 base and 4 bases respectively, with 14 bases between them. The CDR3 runs 15 residues. The CDR3 nucleotides read TGTGCCACCAGCAGAGGAGGAGGGGACTCATACGAGCAGTACTTC. Translated, it gives CATSRGGGDSYEQYF.

V usage is TRBV7-6 and J usage is TRBJ1-2; the D is unclear. V shed 5 bases and J shed 1 base, with 26 bases lying between them. CDR1 and CDR2 from the germline V gene are SGHVS and FNYEAQ. CDR3 length: 19 residues. The CDR3 DNA sequence: TGTGCCAGCAGCCCTATTCGCCTATCTGAGAGGCCCTTTAACTATGGCTACACCTTC. It translates to CASSPIRLSERPFNYGYTF.

This chain joins TRBV2 and TRBJ2-5; perhaps TRBD1 as D (5 bases). The germline CDR1 and CDR2 sequences are SNHLY and FYNNEI. The V gene lost 6 bases and the J gene lost 3 bases, with 14 bases spanning the gap. This CDR3 has 14 residues. CDR3: CASRLRVTKETQYF. CDR3 in DNA: TGTGCCAGCAGGCTCAGGGTTACAAAAGAGACCCAGTACTTC.

The chain employs TRBV5-1 and TRBJ2-5; D remains unclear. Germline V CDR1 and CDR2: SGHRS, YFSETQ. The CDR3 loop spans 14 amino acids. V was cut by 4 bases and J by 3 bases, with 13 bases left in between. This chain's CDR3 is CASSPRTRKETQYF. CDR3 nucleotide sequence: TGCGCCAGCAGCCCTAGGACGAGAAAAGAGACCCAGTACTTC.

CDR3 in DNA: TGTGCCAGCAGTTACTCCCGGATCGGCAACACTGAAGCTTTCTTT. Encoded protein: CASSYSRIGNTEAFF. The rearrangement links TRBV6-5 to TRBJ1-1; D remains unclear. The germline CDR1 and CDR2 sequences are MNHEY and SVGAGI. The V gene lost 0 bases and the J gene lost 2 bases, with 10 bases spanning the gap. This CDR3 has 15 residues.

This clonotype was seen once. V is TRBV7-9 and J is TRBJ2-7, with 11 bases lining up with TRBD2. The CDR3 sequence is 15 residues long. CDR1 is SEHNR, CDR2 FQNEAQ, per germline (reference sequence). Trimming removed 5 bases from V and 2 bases from J; junction bases left unmatched: 5. In DNA form, the CDR3 reads TGTGCCAGCAGCCCTTCGACTAGCGGGGCCTACGAGCAGTACTTC. This encodes CASSPSTSGAYEQYF.

This clonotype came up a few times. The V gene is TRBV18, the J gene TRBJ1-1; tentatively, D is TRBD1 (5 bases). The V and J ends lost 2 bases and 5 bases respectively, with 9 bases between them. In germline, CDR1 is KGHSH, CDR2 LQKENI. The length of the CDR3 is 13 residues. The CDR3 coding sequence is TGTGCCAGCTCACCAACGTCAGGGACTGAAGCTTTCTTT. Its protein product is CASSPTSGTEAFF.

J is TRBJ2-1 and V is TRBV24-1; 7 bases match TRBD2. The J segment lost 7 bases and the V segment lost 5 bases, leaving 4 bases of the junction unmatched. The CDR3 contains 13 residues. Germline V lookup: CDR1 KGHDR, CDR2 SFDVKD. CDR3 sequence reads: CATSVGGDNEQFF. CDR3 bases: TGTGCCACCAGTGTTGGGGGGGATAATGAGCAGTTCTTC.

V gene TRBV29-1 combines with J gene TRBJ1-1; TRBD1 matches 9 bases. The CDR3 consists of 16 residues. V shed 6 bases, J shed 3 bases, and the junction held 14 bases outside the gene matches. Germline loops: CDR1 SQVTM, CDR2 ANQGSEA. CDR3 nucleotides: TGCAGCGTGGGAACCGGGACAGGGCTGGGGGACACTGAAGCTTTCTTT. This sequence encodes CSVGTGTGLGDTEAFF.

V gene TRBV4-1 combines with J gene TRBJ1-1; D remains unclear. From germline, CDR1 is MGHRA and CDR2 YSYEKL. CDR3 length: 15 amino acids. V was trimmed by 0 bases and J by 0 bases, leaving 8 bases between them. CDR3 protein: CASSQDRALNTEAFF. CDR3 coding DNA: TGCGCCAGCAGCCAAGACCGAGCCCTGAACACTGAAGCTTTCTTT.

V gene TRBV12-3 or TRBV12-4 combines with J gene TRBJ1-1, with D perhaps matching TRBD1 (5 bases). This CDR3 has 14 amino acids. Trimming took 7 bases from V and 7 from J, leaving 19 bases between them. The CDR3 loop is CASTRVGVDHEAFF. In DNA form, the CDR3 reads TGTGCCAGCACCCGGGTAGGGGTCGATCATGAAGCTTTCTTT.

CDR3 protein: CSVVSQGGTGELFF. In DNA, the CDR3 is TGCAGCGTTGTCTCACAGGGGGGCACCGGGGAGCTGTTTTTT. The chain recombines TRBV29-1 with TRBJ2-2; 8 nucleotides align to TRBD1. Per germline, CDR1 SQVTM and CDR2 ANQGSEA. The junction had 5 bases not matched to a gene; V was cut back by 4 bases and J by 4 bases. The length of the CDR3 is 14 residues.

There are a few counts of this clonotype. This sequence joins TRBV5-5 and TRBJ2-7, with D possibly matching TRBD2 (6 bases). Germline V gene sequence: CDR1 SGHKS, CDR2 YYEKEE (reference sequence). V shed 4 bases and J shed 2 bases, with 13 bases lying between them. The length of the CDR3 is 14 residues. The CDR3 region is CASSPEGRTYEQYF. The DNA for the CDR3 is TGTGCCAGCAGCCCGGAGGGACGGACCTACGAGCAGTACTTC.

There are a few counts of this clonotype. This chain joins TRBV12-3 or TRBV12-4 and TRBJ1-2; D unclear. Trimming took 3 bases from V and 8 from J, leaving 13 bases between them. The CDR3 is 13 amino acids. The CDR3 protein is CASSFSGGYGYTF. DNA for the CDR3: TGTGCCAGCAGTTTCTCAGGAGGGTACGGCTACACCTTC.

This clonotype has more than one count but fewer than ten. The rearrangement links TRBV12-3 or TRBV12-4 to TRBJ1-1; no clear D gene. CDR3 length equals 14 residues. The V and J ends lost 2 bases and 0 bases respectively, with 7 bases between them. In DNA, the CDR3 is TGTGCCAGCAGTTTAACGGTTATGAACACTGAAGCTTTCTTT. It is translated as CASSLTVMNTEAFF.

The sample holds a few counts of this clonotype. The rearrangement joins TRBV30 to TRBJ2-7, with 8 bases identical to TRBD2. The V segment lost 1 base and the J segment 2 bases; nucleotides outside the gene matches: 4. The germline V gene has CDR1 GTSNPN and CDR2 SVGIG (reference sequence). The CDR3 totals 14 residues. CDR3 amino acids: CAWSAGTRAYEQYF. Written as DNA, the CDR3 is TGTGCCTGGAGTGCCGGGACTAGAGCCTACGAGCAGTACTTC.

V gene TRBV7-2 combines with J gene TRBJ2-7, with TRBD2 matching over 7 bases. Germline lookup yields CDR1 SGHTA and CDR2 FQGNSA. This CDR3 has 14 residues. V trimming: 1 base; J trimming: 4 bases; junction bases outside the gene matches: 4. The CDR3 nucleotides read TGTGCCAGCAGCTTAGTGGCGGGAGAGTACGAGCAGTACTTC. This sequence encodes CASSLVAGEYEQYF.

This chain connects TRBV6-5 to TRBJ2-1; tentative D call: TRBD1 (6 bases). There are 15 residues in the CDR3. The V gene lost 5 bases and the J gene lost 7 bases, with 18 bases spanning the gap. From germline, CDR1 is MNHEY and CDR2 SVGAGI. The CDR3 region is CASSKDRAALNEQFF. In DNA, the CDR3 is TGTGCCAGCAGTAAGGACAGAGCTGCTTTGAATGAGCAGTTCTTC.

The gene calls are TRBV20-1 and TRBJ2-7, with TRBD1 identical over 7 bases. Germline CDR1 is DFQATT and CDR2 is SNEGSKA (reference sequence). The CDR3 runs 13 residues. After removal of 0 bases from V and 6 bases from J, the junction contained 5 bases not matched to a gene. Written as DNA, the CDR3 is TGCAGTGCTAGAGAGAACAGGGGCCTCGAGCAGTACTTC. It encodes CSARENRGLEQYF.

This clonotype was seen a few times. The chain combines TRBV5-5 with TRBJ1-1, with D maybe TRBD1 (5 bases). Trimming took off 0 bases at V and 5 bases at J, with 14 bases between the two ends. CDR1 SGHKS and CDR2 YYEKEE come from the germline V gene (reference sequence). The CDR3 totals 15 residues. The CDR3 coding sequence is TGTGCCAGCAGCTTGGGGAGCAGGGTGGGGACTGAAGCTTTCTTT. It yields the protein CASSLGSRVGTEAFF.

The chain recombines TRBV20-1 with TRBJ2-1; D is unresolved. The CDR3 runs to 13 residues. Germline V gene sequence: CDR1 DFQATT, CDR2 SNEGSKA (reference sequence). V dropped 1 base and J dropped 3 bases, with 7 bases sitting between them. The CDR3 spells CSARGSDYNEQFF. The CDR3 DNA is TGCAGTGCTAGAGGGAGCGACTACAATGAGCAGTTCTTC.

The chain links TRBV11-2 to TRBJ2-7; D might be TRBD1 (6 bases). Trimming removed 5 bases at V and 3 bases at J, with 11 bases between. The CDR3 consists of 13 residues. Germline-derived CDR1 and CDR2 are SGHAT and FQNNGV. The CDR3 here is CASSKQGYYEQYF. CDR3 bases: TGTGCCAGCAGCAAACAGGGTTACTACGAGCAGTACTTC.

This clonotype has a handful of counts. The chain carries TRBV24-1 and TRBJ2-1; 7 nucleotides agree with TRBD1. The CDR3 extends over 12 amino acids. V lost 1 base and J lost 12; bases outside the gene matches: 2. Germline CDR1 is KGHDR and CDR2 is SFDVKD. The CDR3 nucleotides read TGTGCCACCAGTGATTTAAACAGGGGGCAGTTCTTC. Amino acid sequence: CATSDLNRGQFF.

This rearrangement joins TRBV9 to TRBJ2-1, with 8 bases aligning to TRBD2. The CDR3 has 16 residues. Germline loops: CDR1 SGDLS, CDR2 YYNGEE. The V gene end was trimmed by 4 bases and the J gene end by 1 base; junction bases not matched to a gene: 7. The CDR3 DNA follows: TGTGCCAGCAGCCCCACCAGCGGGAGATCCTACAATGAGCAGTTCTTC. It translates to CASSPTSGRSYNEQFF.

This rearrangement joins TRBV6-2 or TRBV6-3 to TRBJ2-7; D is uncertain. The germline V gene encodes CDR1 MNHEY and CDR2 SVGEGT. This CDR3 spans 14 amino acids. The V end was cut by 2 bases, the J end by 4 bases, with 12 bases between. The chain's CDR3 is CASSYPDGFYEQYF. DNA for the CDR3: TGTGCCAGCAGTTACCCTGACGGCTTTTACGAGCAGTACTTC.